This T cell receptor (beta chain) was identified during a study of beta chain features in type 1 diabetes. This clone has only a few counts. Its antigen is not identified. The study's findings and limits: Within each of all four CD4+ subsets, Type 1 diabetes patients had TCRB CDR3s that were moderately but significantly shorter.

This CDR3 is 16 amino acids long. Expressed TCRB transcripts were sequenced, since all the RNA that had been isolated was reverse transcribed. Measured with immunoSEQ multiplex PCR; TCRdb has only the in-frame clones, and not every one. The sample contains some 160,000 clones, 6.5% to 10% of which appear only once. The chain employs TRBV21-1 and TRBJ1-5; no DNA check was done on the table's D call, TRBD1. TRBV21-1 is reported as a pseudogene. Sequenced material: central memory CD4+ T cells from blood. The receptor comes from a woman aged 18-29 years with type 1 diabetes. The CDR3: CASSSPGTDCNQPQHF. Written as DNA, the CDR3 is TGTGCCAGCAGCTCACCCGGGACAGACTGCAATCAGCCCCAGCATTTT.